This T cell receptor beta chain was captured by sequencing in a study of T cell changes during pregnancy in multiple sclerosis. V was clipped by 1 base and J by 2 bases; unmatched bases: 8. The germline V gene has CDR1 SGHRS and CDR2 YFSETQ. The CDR3 has 16 amino acids. Only in-frame clones appear in the TCRdb table, and some are missing; sequencing was by immunoSEQ multiplex PCR. This table holds roughly 110,000 clones, 85% to 95% found once. V and J are TRBV5-1 and TRBJ2-5; 7 bases fit TRBD1. The input for sequencing was peripheral blood, taken in the third trimester of pregnancy. This receptor was identified in a female donor in good health, enrolled as a control in a pregnancy study. CDR3 sequence: CASSLLMAGGQETQYF. For the CDR3, the DNA is TGCGCCAGCAGCTTGTTAATGGCAGGGGGACAAGAGACCCAGTACTTC.